This TCR beta chain was found in a study of T cells in Graves' hyperthyroidism and ophthalmopathy. What was amplified from RNA transcripts were TCR beta CDR3 regions. The TCR CDR3 first-round RT-PCR relied on the HTBI primer set. TCRdb re-called the multiplex PCR reads with MiXCR, one entry per CDR3 protein. This sample has 250,000 to 300,000 distinct CDR3 sequences, with about an eighth found just once. Among the patients, aged 18 to 65, hyperthyroidism was newly diagnosed and had lasted under 2 months. This clonotype was detected ten times or more. This TCR was recovered from a young woman with Graves' hyperthyroidism that later progressed to Graves' ophthalmopathy. Sequencing input: blood.

The CDR3 is CASSFPGNEQFF. CDR3 nucleotide sequence: TGTGCCAGCAGCTTTCCGGGGAATGAGCAGTTCTTC. The rearrangement links TRBV7-2 to TRBJ2-1, with D possibly matching TRBD2 (5 bases). V lost 3 bases and J lost 7, with 7 bases in between. The CDR3 sequence is 12 residues long. Germline V gene sequence: CDR1 SGHTA, CDR2 FQGNSA.